This is a list of T cell receptor beta chains from one sample in a study of post-analysis software for immune sequencing data. TCRdb reprocessed the PCR reads via MiXCR and lists one record per CDR3 protein. The table lists about 620,000 distinct CDR3 sequences, roughly 47% of them singletons. The sample taken for sequencing was blood. These receptors originate from a girl aged 10 to 17 with multiple sclerosis. CDR3s include the opening cysteine and the closing phenylalanine or tryptophan. D genes are given only for firm matches. The size entry is marked missing in some rows and otherwise reads once, few, many or a size class.

15	TRBD1	TRBJ2-3	.	TRBV5-1	TGCGCCAGCAGCCGGGGACAGCCTAGCACAGATACGCAGTATTTT	CASSRGQPSTDTQYF
11	.	TRBJ2-5	.	TRBV20-1	TGCAGTGGTCCCTTTATTGAGACCCAGTACTTC	CSGPFIETQYF
16	TRBD2	TRBJ2-1	.	TRBV6-4	TGTGCCAGCAGTGACTCGAACAGCGGGGGGTATGATGAGCAGTTCTTC	CASSDSNSGGYDEQFF
14	TRBD2	TRBJ2-5	few	TRBV10-3	TGTGCCACCCGACTAGCGGGGTCTCAAGAGACCCAGTACTTC	CATRLAGSQETQYF
12	.	TRBJ2-7	few	TRBV15	TGTGCCACCCGGACGAGGATCTACGAGCAGTACTTC	CATRTRIYEQYF
15	.	TRBJ1-5	once	TRBV6-5	TGTGCCAGCAGTGCTAGACGGAGTAGCAATCAGCCCCAGCATTTT	CASSARRSSNQPQHF
16	TRBD1	TRBJ1-2	once	TRBV29-1	TGCAGCGTTGAAGGATTCGGGACAGGGATCTACTATGGCTACACCTTC	CSVEGFGTGIYYGYTF
12	TRBD1	TRBJ2-2	.	TRBV29-1	TGCAGTGTCGACAGGGAAACCGGGGAGCTGTTTTTT	CSVDRETGELFF
13	.	TRBJ2-7	few	TRBV20-1	TGCAGTGCCTTTGGGGACACCTTCTACGAGCAGTACTTC	CSAFGDTFYEQYF
12	.	TRBJ1-4	few	TRBV18	TGTGCCAGCTCACGAGACAGGGAAAAACTGTTTTTT	CASSRDREKLFF
13	TRBD1	TRBJ2-4	.	TRBV20-1	TGCAGTGCTAGGACAGGGGGCAGAAACATTCAGTACTTC	CSARTGGRNIQYF
16	TRBD1	TRBJ2-1	.	TRBV12-3/TRBV12-4	TGTGCCAGCAGTTTAGCCCAGGGGGCGTCCTACAATGAGCAGTTCTTC	CASSLAQGASYNEQFF
15	.	TRBJ2-5	.	TRBV27	TGTGCCAGCAGTCCAGGGGTAGCAGGCCAAGAGACCCAGTACTTC	CASSPGVAGQETQYF
11	.	TRBJ2-7	few	TRBV6-5	TGTGCCAGCAGGAGGGGGGACGAGCAGTACTTC	CASRRGDEQYF
12	.	TRBJ1-1	.	TRBV12-3/TRBV12-4	TGTGCCAGCAGTTTTGGAGCCTTACGAGCTTTCTTT	CASSFGALRAFF
14	.	TRBJ1-1	few	TRBV7-9	TGTGCCAGCAGCCCCAGGGGCAGGAGCACTGAAGCTTTCTTT	CASSPRGRSTEAFF
15	TRBD2	TRBJ2-1	.	TRBV20-1	TGCAGTGCTAGAGAGGGGGGGACCACCTCTGATGAGCAGTTCTTC	CSAREGGTTSDEQFF
13	.	TRBJ1-2	.	TRBV20-1	TGCAGTGCTAGAGACCTTGGCGCCTTGGGCTACACCTTC	CSARDLGALGYTF
13	.	TRBJ2-3	.	TRBV7-3	TGTGCCAGCAGCACCCGGGATTCAGATACGCAGTATTTT	CASSTRDSDTQYF
14	.	TRBJ2-7	few	TRBV28	TGTGCCAGCACTGGACAACCGAGCTCCTACGAGCAGTACTTC	CASTGQPSSYEQYF
13	.	TRBJ1-1	.	TRBV7-9	TGTGCCAGCAGGGGCAGGACGAACACTGAAGCTTTCTTT	CASRGRTNTEAFF
19	.	TRBJ2-4	.	TRBV4-1	TGCGCCAGCAGCCAAGAGGGCAGGGGATCCCCTATAGGCAAAAACATTCAGTACTTC	CASSQEGRGSPIGKNIQYF
14	TRBD1	TRBJ1-2	few	TRBV12-3/TRBV12-4	TGTGCCAGCAGTATCCGGGACAGGGATTTTGGCTACACCTTC	CASSIRDRDFGYTF
15	TRBD2	TRBJ2-7	.	TRBV27	TGTGCCAGCAGGCGGGAACTAGCGGGGGCCTACGAGCAGTACTTC	CASRRELAGAYEQYF
15	.	TRBJ2-5	few	TRBV9	TGTGCCAGCAGCGTAACTCGGGGTAGTGGGGAGACCCAGTACTTC	CASSVTRGSGETQYF
14	.	TRBJ2-4	.	TRBV4-2	TGTGCCAGCAGCCAAGGTCAGGGGAGGGACATTCAGTACTTC	CASSQGQGRDIQYF
14	.	TRBJ2-3	.	TRBV20-1	TGCAGTGCTAGAGCTCCGGACGGCACAGATACGCAGTATTTT	CSARAPDGTDTQYF
14	.	TRBJ1-2	few	TRBV9	TGTGCCAGCAGCGACGGGATAGGGGGGGTTGGCTACACCTTC	CASSDGIGGVGYTF
16	.	TRBJ2-1	.	TRBV7-9	TGTGCCAGCAGCTTAGTACCGGGGGCAGGGTGGAATGAGCAGTTCTTC	CASSLVPGAGWNEQFF
15	TRBD2	TRBJ2-7	.	TRBV7-2	TGTGCCAGCAGCTCGTTGACTAGCGGAACCTACGAGCAGTACTTC	CASSSLTSGTYEQYF
15	.	TRBJ1-5	few	TRBV4-2	TGTGCCAGCAGCCAAGATCGGACAAACAATCAGCCCCAGCATTTT	CASSQDRTNNQPQHF
13	.	TRBJ1-1	few	TRBV12-3/TRBV12-4	TGTGCCAGCAGTTTAGCACAGCTTAGTGAAGCTTTCTTT	CASSLAQLSEAFF
12	.	TRBJ2-1	.	TRBV29-1	TGCAGCGTTCGAACGGCATACAATGAGCAGTTCTTC	CSVRTAYNEQFF
15	.	TRBJ2-5	.	TRBV11-2	TGTGCCAGCAGCTTCAGAGCTAATGGGCTACAGACCCAGTACTTC	CASSFRANGLQTQYF
13	TRBD1	TRBJ1-2	many	TRBV4-1	TGTGCCAGCAGGCCCGGGACAGGGGGCGGCTACACCTTC	CASRPGTGGGYTF
14	TRBD1	TRBJ1-2	.	TRBV6-5	TGTGCCAGCACCAGAGGACAGGCACTTGGTGGCTACACCTTC	CASTRGQALGGYTF
11	.	TRBJ2-3	.	TRBV20-1	TGCAGTGCTAGTCACTCAGATACGCAGTATTTT	CSASHSDTQYF
14	TRBD2	TRBJ2-7	.	TRBV11-2	TGTGCCAGCAGCTTTTGGCGGGAGGACTACGAGCAGTACTTC	CASSFWREDYEQYF
14	TRBD1	TRBJ2-7	.	TRBV2	TGTGCCAGCGGGGGATACAGGGGTAACCCCAAGCAGTACTTC	CASGGYRGNPKQYF
17	.	TRBJ2-3	once	TRBV20-1	TGCAGTGCTAGAGGCATATTACTAGGGGTGGCCCCAGATACGCAGTATTTT	CSARGILLGVAPDTQYF